This T cell receptor (beta chain) was found in a study of blood T cell repertoires in COVID-19. Germline CDR1 SGDLS, CDR2 YYNGEE. V lost 0 bases, J lost 7 bases, and 16 bases lay in between. There are 15 residues in the CDR3. The table came from immunoSEQ multiplex PCR; TCRdb's copy has only in-frame clones and leaves some out. The sample consists of some 270,000 clones, approximately 85% of them appearing once. The sequencing sample was made of PBMCs or T cells enriched from blood (not recorded which). The rearrangement joins TRBV9 to TRBJ1-2; D is perhaps TRBD1 (5 bases). The TCR originated in a woman between 45 and 60 years old with acute COVID-19. The CDR3 loop reads CASSVVGGASGGYTF. The CDR3 nucleotides read TGTGCCAGCAGCGTAGTAGGAGGGGCCTCCGGTGGCTACACCTTC.